These T cell receptor beta chains were read from a single sample in a study of blood T cell repertoires in COVID-19. Repertoires were generated with immunoSEQ multiplex PCR, while TCRdb's copy carries only in-frame clones and drops some. The data hold 200,000 to 300,000 clones, with around nine tenths observed a single time. The specimen sequenced was peripheral blood. The source of these receptors is a woman in her 70s with active or convalescent COVID-19. The conserved cysteine and the conserved F or W are not part of the CDR3 here.

J gene | V gene | CDR3 protein
TRBJ1-1 | TRBV27 | ASSEGDTEAF
TRBJ1-5 | TRBV18 | ASLPGTGGVNQPQH
TRBJ2-1 | TRBV10-3 | AIGASGGQTILRSYNEQF
TRBJ1-2 | TRBV6-5 | ASSYGTGTLYGYT
TRBJ2-2 | TRBV19 | ASITGWTGELF
TRBJ2-6 | TRBV6-5 | ATSKGANVLT
TRBJ2-7 | TRBV18 | ASSPTSGGADYYEQY
TRBJ1-6 | TRBV10-3 | AIRTGTGQYGALH
TRBJ2-4 | TRBV4-3 | ASSQELILSGGNIQY
TRBJ2-7 | TRBV18 | ASSPMAESYEQY
TRBJ2-3 | TRBV6-5 | ATADSTFSTDTQY
TRBJ2-3 | TRBV20-1 | SAPLTDTQY
TRBJ1-1 | TRBV18 | ASSPPGTPQRAF
TRBJ2-1 | TRBV5-4 | ASSSDRGPYNEQF
TRBJ2-2 | TRBV19 | ATVEGRHTGELF
TRBJ2-1 | TRBV7-9 | ASATLYNEQF
TRBJ1-2 | TRBV6-2/TRBV6-3 | ASSQGSGYT
TRBJ2-7 | TRBV4-2 | ASSQVGQSSYEQY
TRBJ2-1 | TRBV18 | ASSPAGGAAEQF
TRBJ2-1 | TRBV7-6 | ASSSQPTGVIYNEQF